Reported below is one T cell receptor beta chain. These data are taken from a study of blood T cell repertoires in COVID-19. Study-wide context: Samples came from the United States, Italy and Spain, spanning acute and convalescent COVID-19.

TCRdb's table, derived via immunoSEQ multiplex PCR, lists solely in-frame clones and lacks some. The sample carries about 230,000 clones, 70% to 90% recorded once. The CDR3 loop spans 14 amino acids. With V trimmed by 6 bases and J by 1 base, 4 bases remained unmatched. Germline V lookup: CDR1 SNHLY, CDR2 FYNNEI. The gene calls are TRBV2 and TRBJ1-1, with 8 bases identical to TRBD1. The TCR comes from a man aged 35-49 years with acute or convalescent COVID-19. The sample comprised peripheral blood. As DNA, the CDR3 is TGTGCCAGCAGCTATGGACAGGGGAACACTGAAGCTTTCTTT. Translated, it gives CASSYGQGNTEAFF.